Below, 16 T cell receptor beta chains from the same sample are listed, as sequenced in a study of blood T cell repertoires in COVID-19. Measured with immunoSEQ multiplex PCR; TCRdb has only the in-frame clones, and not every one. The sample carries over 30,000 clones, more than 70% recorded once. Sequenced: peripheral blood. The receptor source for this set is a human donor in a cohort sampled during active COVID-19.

The CDR3 nucleotides are TGTGCCAGCAGTTATTCGTGGGGCGACAGTAACTATGGCTACACCTTC. Translation gives CASSYSWGDSNYGYTF. The V and J genes are TRBV6-5 and TRBJ1-2; D is possibly TRBD1 (5 bases). Trimming took off 3 bases at V and 1 base at J, with 15 bases between the two ends. Germline V gene data show CDR1 as MNHEY and CDR2 as SVGAGI. The CDR3 loop spans 16 amino acids.

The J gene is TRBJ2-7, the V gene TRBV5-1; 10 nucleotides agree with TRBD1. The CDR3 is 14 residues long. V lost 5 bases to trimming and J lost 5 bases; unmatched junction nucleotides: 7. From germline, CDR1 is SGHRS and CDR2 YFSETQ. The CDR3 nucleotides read TGCGCCAGCAGAACCGACAGGGGGCGCGACGAGCAGTACTTC. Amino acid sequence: CASRTDRGRDEQYF.

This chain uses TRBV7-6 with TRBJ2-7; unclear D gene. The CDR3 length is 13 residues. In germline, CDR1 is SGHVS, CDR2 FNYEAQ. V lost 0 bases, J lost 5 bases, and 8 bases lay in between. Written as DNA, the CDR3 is TGTGCCAGCAGCTTAGCCCGCCGAGACGAGCAGTACTTC. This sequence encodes CASSLARRDEQYF.

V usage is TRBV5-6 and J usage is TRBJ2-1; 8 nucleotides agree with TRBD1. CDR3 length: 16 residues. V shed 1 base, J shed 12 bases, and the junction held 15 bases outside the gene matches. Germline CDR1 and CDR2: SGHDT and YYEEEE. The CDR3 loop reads CASSLIRDRGGLAQFF. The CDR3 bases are TGTGCCAGCAGCTTGATCCGCGACAGGGGAGGATTAGCGCAGTTCTTC.

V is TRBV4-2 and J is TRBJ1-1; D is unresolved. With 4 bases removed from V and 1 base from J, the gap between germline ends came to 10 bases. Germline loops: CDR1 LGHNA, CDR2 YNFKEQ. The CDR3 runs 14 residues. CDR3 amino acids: CASSLQLRNTEAFF. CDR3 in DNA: TGTGCCAGCAGCCTGCAACTAAGGAACACTGAAGCTTTCTTT.

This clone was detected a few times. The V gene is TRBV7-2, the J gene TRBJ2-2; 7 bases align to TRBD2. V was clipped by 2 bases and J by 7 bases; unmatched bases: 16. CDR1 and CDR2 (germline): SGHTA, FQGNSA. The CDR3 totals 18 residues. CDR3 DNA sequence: TGTGCCAGCAGCTTAAGGCCCCTAGGCGGGAGCGTAAGCGGGGAGCTGTTTTTT. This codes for CASSLRPLGGSVSGELFF.

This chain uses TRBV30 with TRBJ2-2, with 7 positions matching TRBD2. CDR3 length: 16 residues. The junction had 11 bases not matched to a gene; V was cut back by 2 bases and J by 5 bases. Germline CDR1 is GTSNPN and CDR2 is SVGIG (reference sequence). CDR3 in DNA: TGTGCCTGGAGTTTTCGCGGGAGTCTGGGGACCGGGGAGCTGTTTTTT. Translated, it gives CAWSFRGSLGTGELFF.

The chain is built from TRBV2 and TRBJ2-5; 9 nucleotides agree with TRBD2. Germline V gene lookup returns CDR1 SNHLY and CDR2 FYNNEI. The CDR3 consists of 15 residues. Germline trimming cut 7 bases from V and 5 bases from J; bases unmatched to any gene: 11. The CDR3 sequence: CASMGGGGDGETQYF. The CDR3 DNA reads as TGTGCCAGCATGGGAGGCGGGGGGGATGGGGAGACCCAGTACTTC.

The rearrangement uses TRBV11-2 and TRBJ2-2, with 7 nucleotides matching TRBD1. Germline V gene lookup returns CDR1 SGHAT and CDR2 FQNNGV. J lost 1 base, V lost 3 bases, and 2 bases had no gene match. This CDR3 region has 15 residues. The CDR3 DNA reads TGTGCCAGCAGCTTCCGGACAGGGAACACCGGGGAGCTGTTTTTT. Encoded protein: CASSFRTGNTGELFF.

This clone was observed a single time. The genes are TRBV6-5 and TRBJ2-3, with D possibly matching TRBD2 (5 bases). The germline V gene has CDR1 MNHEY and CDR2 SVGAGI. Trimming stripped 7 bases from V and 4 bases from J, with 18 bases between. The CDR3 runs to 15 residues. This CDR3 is CASNPRSAGPDTQYF. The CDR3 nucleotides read TGTGCCAGCAATCCTCGGTCGGCGGGTCCAGATACGCAGTATTTT.

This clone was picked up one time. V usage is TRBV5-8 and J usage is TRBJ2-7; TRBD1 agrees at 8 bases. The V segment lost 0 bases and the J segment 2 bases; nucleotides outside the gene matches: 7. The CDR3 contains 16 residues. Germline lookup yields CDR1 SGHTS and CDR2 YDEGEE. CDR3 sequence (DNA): TGTGCCAGCAGCTTGGCCGGGACAGGTTCCCCCTACGAGCAGTACTTC. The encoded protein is CASSLAGTGSPYEQYF.

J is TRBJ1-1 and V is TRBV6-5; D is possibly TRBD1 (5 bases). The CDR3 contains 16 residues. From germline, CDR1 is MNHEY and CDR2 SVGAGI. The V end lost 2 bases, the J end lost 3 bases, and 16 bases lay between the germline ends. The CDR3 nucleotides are TGTGCCAGCAGTTACGTAGGGGTGGGGATGGACACTGAAGCTTTCTTT. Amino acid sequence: CASSYVGVGMDTEAFF.

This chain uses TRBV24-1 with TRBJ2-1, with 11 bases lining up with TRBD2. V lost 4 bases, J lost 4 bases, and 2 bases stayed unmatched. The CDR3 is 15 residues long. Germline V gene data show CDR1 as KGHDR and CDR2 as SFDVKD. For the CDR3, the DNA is TGTGCCACCAGTGAGACTAGCGGGAAGTACAATGAGCAGTTCTTC. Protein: CATSETSGKYNEQFF.

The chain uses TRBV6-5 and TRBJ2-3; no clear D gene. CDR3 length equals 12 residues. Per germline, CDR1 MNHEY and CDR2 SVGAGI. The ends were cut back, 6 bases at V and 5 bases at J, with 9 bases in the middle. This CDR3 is CASRLSGDTQYF. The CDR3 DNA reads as TGTGCCAGCAGACTCTCTGGAGATACGCAGTATTTT.

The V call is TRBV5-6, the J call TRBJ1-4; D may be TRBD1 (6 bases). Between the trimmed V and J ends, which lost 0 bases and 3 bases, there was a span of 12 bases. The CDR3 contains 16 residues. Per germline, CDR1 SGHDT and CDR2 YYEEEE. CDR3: CASSLVGGLPNEKLFF. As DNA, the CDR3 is TGTGCCAGCAGCTTGGTGGGGGGGCTTCCTAATGAAAAACTGTTTTTT.

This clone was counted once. The CDR3 sequence: CATSKMLHLPQYPPETQYF. CDR3 nucleotides: TGTGCCACCAGCAAAATGTTACATTTACCACAGTACCCCCCCGAGACCCAGTACTTC. This sequence joins TRBV15 and TRBJ2-5; no clear D. Trimming left V 4 bases short and J 5 bases short, with 29 bases between. CDR1 is LNHNV, CDR2 YYDKDF, per germline (reference sequence). This CDR3 contains 19 residues.